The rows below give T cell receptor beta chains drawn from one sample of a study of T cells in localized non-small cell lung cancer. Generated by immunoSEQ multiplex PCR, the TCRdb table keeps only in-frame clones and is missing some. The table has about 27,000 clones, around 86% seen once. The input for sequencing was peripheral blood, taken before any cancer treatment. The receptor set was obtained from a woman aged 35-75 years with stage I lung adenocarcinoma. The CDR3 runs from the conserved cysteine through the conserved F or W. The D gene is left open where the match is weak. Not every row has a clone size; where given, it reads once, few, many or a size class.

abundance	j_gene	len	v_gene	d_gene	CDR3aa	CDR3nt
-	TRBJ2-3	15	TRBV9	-	CASSVGAGSTDTQYF	TGTGCCAGCAGCGTAGGGGCGGGGTCGACAGATACGCAGTATTTT
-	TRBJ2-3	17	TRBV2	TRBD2	CASSEFPSGATTDTQYF	TGTGCCAGCAGTGAATTCCCTAGCGGGGCAACCACAGATACGCAGTATTTT
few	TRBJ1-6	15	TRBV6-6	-	CASSDRGTYNSPLHF	TGTGCCAGCAGCGACCGAGGGACTTATAATTCACCCCTCCACTTT
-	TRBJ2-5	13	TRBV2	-	CASSVLGRETQYF	TGTGCCAGCAGTGTACTGGGAAGAGAGACCCAGTACTTC
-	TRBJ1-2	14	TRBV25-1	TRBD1	CASSVLTGNYGYTF	TGTGCCAGCAGTGTATTGACAGGGAACTATGGCTACACCTTC
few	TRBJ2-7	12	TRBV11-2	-	CASSSQGYEQYF	TGTGCCAGCAGCTCTCAGGGCTACGAGCAGTACTTC
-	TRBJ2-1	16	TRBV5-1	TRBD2	CASSPGTSGGEGEQFF	TGCGCCAGCAGCCCCGGGACTAGCGGGGGGGAAGGGGAGCAGTTCTTC
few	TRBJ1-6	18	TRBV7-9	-	CASSLGVMGGVVNSPLHF	TGTGCCAGCAGCTTAGGCGTAATGGGGGGGGTGGTTAATTCACCCCTCCACTTT
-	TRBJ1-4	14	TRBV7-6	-	CASSFRERGEKLFF	TGTGCCAGCAGCTTCCGGGAACGAGGCGAAAAACTGTTTTTT
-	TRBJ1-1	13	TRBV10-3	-	CAISESRQYEAFF	TGTGCCATCAGTGAGTCACGACAGTACGAAGCTTTCTTT
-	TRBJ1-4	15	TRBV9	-	CASSVGAAQGEKLFF	TGTGCCAGCAGCGTAGGGGCAGCCCAGGGTGAAAAACTGTTTTTT
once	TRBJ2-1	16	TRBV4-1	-	CASSQDRTAGWNEQFF	TGCGCCAGCAGCCAAGATCGGACAGCGGGTTGGAATGAGCAGTTCTTC
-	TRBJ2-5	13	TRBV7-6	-	CASSLEVQETQYF	TGTGCCAGCAGCTTAGAGGTACAAGAGACCCAGTACTTC
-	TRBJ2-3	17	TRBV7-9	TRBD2	CASSSRLRGGLVNTQYF	TGTGCCAGCAGCTCCAGATTGCGGGGGGGGCTTGTAAATACGCAGTATTTT
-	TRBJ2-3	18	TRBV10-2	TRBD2	CASSGTSGSLKITDTQYF	TGCGCCAGCAGTGGAACTAGCGGATCCCTCAAGATCACAGATACGCAGTATTTT
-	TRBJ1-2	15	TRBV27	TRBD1	CASGRTDRTPYGYTF	TGTGCCAGCGGAAGGACGGACAGGACTCCCTATGGCTACACCTTC
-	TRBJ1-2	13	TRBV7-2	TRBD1	CASSVNRGSGYTF	TGTGCCAGCAGCGTTAACAGGGGCTCTGGCTACACCTTC
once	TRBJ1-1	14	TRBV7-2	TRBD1	CASSLDRLNTEAFF	TGTGCCAGCAGCCTGGACAGGTTGAACACTGAAGCTTTCTTT
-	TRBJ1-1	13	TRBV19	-	CATLGPQTTEAFF	TGTGCCACCCTTGGACCTCAGACCACTGAAGCTTTCTTT
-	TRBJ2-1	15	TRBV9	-	CASSARGLSYNEQFF	TGTGCCAGCAGCGCGAGGGGTCTCTCCTACAATGAGCAGTTCTTC
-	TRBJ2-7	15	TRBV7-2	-	CASSLSRGASYEQYF	TGTGCCAGCAGCTTAAGTAGGGGAGCGTCCTACGAGCAGTACTTC
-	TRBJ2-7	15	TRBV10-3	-	CAINEQRTDFYEQYF	TGTGCCATCAACGAACAGAGGACAGACTTTTACGAGCAGTACTTC
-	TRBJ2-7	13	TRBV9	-	CASSVGSSYEQYF	TGTGCCAGCAGCGTAGGGAGCTCCTACGAGCAGTACTTC
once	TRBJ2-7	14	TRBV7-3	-	CASSLAAWSDEQYF	TGTGCCAGCAGCTTGGCCGCCTGGAGCGACGAGCAGTACTTC
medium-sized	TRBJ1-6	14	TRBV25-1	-	CASSGGGLVSPLHF	TGTGCCAGCAGTGGAGGGGGGTTGGTTTCACCCCTCCACTTT
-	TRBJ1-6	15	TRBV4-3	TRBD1	CASSQSGQGTSPLHF	TGCGCCAGCAGCCAATCGGGACAGGGAACCTCACCCCTCCACTTT